This record looks at one T cell receptor (beta chain) sequence and its context. Antigen unknown. Assay: immunoSEQ multiplex PCR; the TCRdb copy retains only in-frame clones and omits some. The sample lists about 9,300 clones; approximately 61% were seen once. This specimen belongs to a study of neoadjuvant anti-PD-1 for oral cavity cancer. The CDR3 loop spans 17 amino acids. Germline V lookup: CDR1 SGHNT, CDR2 YYREEE (reference sequence). V lost 4 bases, J lost 1 base, and 11 bases stayed unmatched. Overall study findings and caveats: Higher pretreatment Treg/Th17 ratios tracked higher pretreatment blood clonality. Expansion of preexisting intratumoral clones was suggested to aid response.

The input for sequencing was tumor tissue, taken before nivolumab (anti-PD-1) treatment. J is TRBJ2-7 and V is TRBV5-4; 10 bases match TRBD2. This sequence originates from a person aged 40-85 years with oral cavity squamous cell carcinoma. The CDR3 here is CASSPGERGGRSYEQYF. CDR3 sequence (DNA): TGTGCCAGCAGCCCCGGCGAGCGGGGGGGCCGATCCTACGAGCAGTACTTC.